Sequencing of this T cell receptor (beta chain) was carried out in a study of early T cells in non-severe SARS-CoV-2 infection. Background on the study: Unpaired chains resulted from sequencing bulk RNA of unsorted whole blood.

Germline V gene lookup returns CDR1 MNHNY and CDR2 SVGAGI (reference sequence). The V end was cut by 0 bases, the J end by 0 bases, with 16 bases between. This CDR3 is 18 amino acids long. About this clonotype: Its antigen is unidentified.

Unique molecular identifiers were added to individual cDNA molecules. TCRdb re-derived calls from the 5' RACE reads in MiXCR, one entry per CDR3 protein. This table holds about 110,000 distinct CDR3 sequences, roughly 10% found once. Regarding the study as a whole: Matching results from VDJdb favored anti-spike CD8 responses, leaving private and CD4 specificities undetected.

The sequenced material came from whole blood. This chain links TRBV6-6 with TRBJ2-3, with D perhaps given as TRBD1 or TRBD2 (6 bases each). The TCR was taken from an adult who was a healthcare worker with PCR-confirmed SARS-CoV-2 infection or an uninfected control (not recorded which). CDR3 in amino acids: CASSYSGTPDYSTDTQYF. The CDR3 nucleotides are TGTGCCAGCAGTTACTCCGGGACACCGGACTATAGCACAGATACGCAGTATTTT.